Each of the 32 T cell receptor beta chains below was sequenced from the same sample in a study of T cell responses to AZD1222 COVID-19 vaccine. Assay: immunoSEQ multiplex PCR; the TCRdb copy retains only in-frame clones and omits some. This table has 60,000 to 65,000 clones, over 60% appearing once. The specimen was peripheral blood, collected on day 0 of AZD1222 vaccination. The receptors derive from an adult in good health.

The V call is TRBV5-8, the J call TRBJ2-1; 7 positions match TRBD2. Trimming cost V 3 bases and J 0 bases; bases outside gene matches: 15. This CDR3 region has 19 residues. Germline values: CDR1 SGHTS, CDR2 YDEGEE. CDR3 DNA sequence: TGTGCCAGCAGCTCCGGACTAGTAAAAGTATCGAGCTCCTACAATGAGCAGTTCTTC. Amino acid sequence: CASSSGLVKVSSSYNEQFF.

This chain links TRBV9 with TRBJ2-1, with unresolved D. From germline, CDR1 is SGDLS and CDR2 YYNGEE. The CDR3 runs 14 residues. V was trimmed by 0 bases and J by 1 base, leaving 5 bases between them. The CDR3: CASSVGDSYNEQFF. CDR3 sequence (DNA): TGTGCCAGCAGCGTAGGCGATTCCTACAATGAGCAGTTCTTC.

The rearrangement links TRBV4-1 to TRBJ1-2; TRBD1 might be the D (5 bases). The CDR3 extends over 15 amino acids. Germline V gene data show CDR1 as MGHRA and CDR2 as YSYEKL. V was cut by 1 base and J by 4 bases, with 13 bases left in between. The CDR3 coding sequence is TGCGCCAGCAGCCAAGGTCCAGGGAATCTCTATGGCTACACCTTC. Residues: CASSQGPGNLYGYTF.

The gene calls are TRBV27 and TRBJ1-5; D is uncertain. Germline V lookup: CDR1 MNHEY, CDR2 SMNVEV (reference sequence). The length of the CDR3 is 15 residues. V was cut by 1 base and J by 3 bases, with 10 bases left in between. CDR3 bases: TGTGCCAGCAGTTTATTCTCAGGAGACAATCAGCCCCAGCATTTT. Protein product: CASSLFSGDNQPQHF.

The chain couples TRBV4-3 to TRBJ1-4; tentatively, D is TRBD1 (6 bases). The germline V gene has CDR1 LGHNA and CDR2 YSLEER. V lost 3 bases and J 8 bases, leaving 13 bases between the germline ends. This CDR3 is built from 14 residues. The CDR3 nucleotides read TGCGCCAGCAGCCACCTACGGACAGCCGAAAAACTGTTTTTT. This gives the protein CASSHLRTAEKLFF.

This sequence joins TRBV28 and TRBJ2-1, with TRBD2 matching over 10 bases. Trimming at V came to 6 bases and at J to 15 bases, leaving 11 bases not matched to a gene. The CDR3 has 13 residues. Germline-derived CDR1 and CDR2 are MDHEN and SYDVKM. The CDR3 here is CASSPFLAGELFF. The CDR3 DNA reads TGTGCCAGCAGCCCTTTCCTAGCGGGGGAGTTGTTCTTC.

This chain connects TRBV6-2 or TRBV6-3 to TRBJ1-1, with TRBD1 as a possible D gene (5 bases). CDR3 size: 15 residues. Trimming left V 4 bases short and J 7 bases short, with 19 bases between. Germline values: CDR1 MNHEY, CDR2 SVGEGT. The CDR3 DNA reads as TGTGCCAGCAGTTTGGGGACCGATCGTCTCATTGAAGCTTTCTTT. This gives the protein CASSLGTDRLIEAFF.

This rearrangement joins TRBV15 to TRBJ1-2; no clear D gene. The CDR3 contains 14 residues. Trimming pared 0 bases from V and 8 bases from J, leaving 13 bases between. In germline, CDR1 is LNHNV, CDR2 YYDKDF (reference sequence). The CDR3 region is CATSRDHRQWGYTF. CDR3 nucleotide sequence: TGTGCCACCAGCAGAGATCACCGACAATGGGGCTACACCTTC.

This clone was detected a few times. The CDR3 nucleotides are TGCAGCGTTGAAGGGGACAGTTCCTACGAGCAGTACTTC. Residues: CSVEGDSSYEQYF. V is TRBV29-1 and J is TRBJ2-7; the match to TRBD1 covers 7 bases. Germline V gene sequence: CDR1 SQVTM, CDR2 ANQGSEA. Unmatched junction bases numbered 1, after V lost 1 base and J lost 1 base. This CDR3 comprises 13 residues.

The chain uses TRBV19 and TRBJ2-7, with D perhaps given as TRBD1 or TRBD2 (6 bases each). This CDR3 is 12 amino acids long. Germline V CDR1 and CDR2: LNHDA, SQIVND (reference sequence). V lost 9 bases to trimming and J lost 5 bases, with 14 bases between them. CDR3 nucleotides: TGTGCCAGCAGAGGGGGGTCCGACGAGCAGTACTTC. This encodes CASRGGSDEQYF.

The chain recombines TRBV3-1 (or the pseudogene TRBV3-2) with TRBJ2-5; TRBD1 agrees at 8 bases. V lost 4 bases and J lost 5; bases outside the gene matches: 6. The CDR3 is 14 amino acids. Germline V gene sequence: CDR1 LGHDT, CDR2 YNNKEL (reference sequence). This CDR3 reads CASSPRQGRETQYF. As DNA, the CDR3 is TGTGCCAGCAGCCCCCGACAGGGGAGGGAGACCCAGTACTTC.

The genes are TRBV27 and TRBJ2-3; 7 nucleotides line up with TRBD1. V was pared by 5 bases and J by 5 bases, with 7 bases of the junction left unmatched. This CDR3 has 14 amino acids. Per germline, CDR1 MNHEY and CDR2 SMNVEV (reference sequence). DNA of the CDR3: TGTGCCAGCAGTACGAGGGGGCTTGTAGATACGCAGTATTTT. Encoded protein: CASSTRGLVDTQYF.

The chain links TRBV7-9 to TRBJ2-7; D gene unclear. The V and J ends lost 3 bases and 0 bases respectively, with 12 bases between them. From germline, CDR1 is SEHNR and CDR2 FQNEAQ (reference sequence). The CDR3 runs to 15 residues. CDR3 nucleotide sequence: TGTGCCAGCAGCTTCCCCGGTAGGAGCTCCTACGAGCAGTACTTC. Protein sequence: CASSFPGRSSYEQYF.

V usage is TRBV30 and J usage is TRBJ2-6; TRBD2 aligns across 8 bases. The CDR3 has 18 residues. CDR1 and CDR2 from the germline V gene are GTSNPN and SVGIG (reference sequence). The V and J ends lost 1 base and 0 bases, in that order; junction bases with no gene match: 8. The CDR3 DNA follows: TGTGCCTGGAGTGAGGGGACTAGGATCAGCTCTGGGGCCAACGTCCTGACTTTC. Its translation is CAWSEGTRISSGANVLTF.

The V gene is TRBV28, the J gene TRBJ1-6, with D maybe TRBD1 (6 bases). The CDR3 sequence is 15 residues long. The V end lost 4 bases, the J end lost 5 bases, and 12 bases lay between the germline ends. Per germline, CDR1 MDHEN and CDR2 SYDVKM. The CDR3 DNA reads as TGTGCCAGCAGTTCCCCGGACAGAAATAATTCACCCCTCCACTTT. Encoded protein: CASSSPDRNNSPLHF. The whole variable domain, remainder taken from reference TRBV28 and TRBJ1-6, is DVKVTQSSRYLVKRTGEKVFLECVQDMDHENMFWYRQDPGLGLRLIYFSYDVKMKEKGDIPEGYSVSREKKERFSLILESASTNQTSMYLCASSSPDRNNSPLHFGNGTRLTVT.

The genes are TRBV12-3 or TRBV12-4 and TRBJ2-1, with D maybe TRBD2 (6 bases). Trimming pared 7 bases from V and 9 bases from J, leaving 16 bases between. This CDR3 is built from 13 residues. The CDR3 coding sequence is TGTGCCAGCAAGCCTAGCGCTGGGGTTGAGCAGTTCTTC. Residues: CASKPSAGVEQFF.

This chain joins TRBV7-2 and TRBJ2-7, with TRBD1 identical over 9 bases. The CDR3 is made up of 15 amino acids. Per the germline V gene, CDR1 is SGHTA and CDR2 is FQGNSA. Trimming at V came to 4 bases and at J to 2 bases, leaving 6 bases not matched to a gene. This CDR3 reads CASSSRTGEAYEQYF. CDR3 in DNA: TGTGCCAGCAGCTCTCGGACAGGGGAGGCCTACGAGCAGTACTTC.

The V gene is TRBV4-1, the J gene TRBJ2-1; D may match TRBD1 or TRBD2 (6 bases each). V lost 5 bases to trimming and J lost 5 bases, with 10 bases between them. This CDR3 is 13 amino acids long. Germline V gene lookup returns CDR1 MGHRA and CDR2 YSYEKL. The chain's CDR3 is CASSSGGHNEQFF. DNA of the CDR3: TGCGCCAGCAGCTCTGGGGGGCACAATGAGCAGTTCTTC.

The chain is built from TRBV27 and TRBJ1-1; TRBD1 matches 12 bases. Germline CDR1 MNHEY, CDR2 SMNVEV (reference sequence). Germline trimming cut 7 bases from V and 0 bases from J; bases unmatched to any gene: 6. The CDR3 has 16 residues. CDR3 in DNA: TGTGCCAGCAATCCCGGGACAGGGGGCCTGAACACTGAAGCTTTCTTT. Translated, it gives CASNPGTGGLNTEAFF.

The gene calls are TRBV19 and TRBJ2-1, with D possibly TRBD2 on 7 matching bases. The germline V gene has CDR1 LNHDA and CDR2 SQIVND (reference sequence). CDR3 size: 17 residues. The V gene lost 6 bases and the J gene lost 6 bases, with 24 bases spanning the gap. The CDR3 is CASRPRGGAGGGNEQFF. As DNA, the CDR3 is TGTGCCAGTAGACCCCGAGGGGGGGCGGGCGGTGGCAATGAGCAGTTCTTC.

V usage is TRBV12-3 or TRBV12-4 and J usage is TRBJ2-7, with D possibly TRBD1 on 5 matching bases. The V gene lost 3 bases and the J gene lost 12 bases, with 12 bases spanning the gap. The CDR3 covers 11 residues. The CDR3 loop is CASSLGQRRYF. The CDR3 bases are TGTGCCAGCAGTTTGGGGCAACGCAGGTACTTC.

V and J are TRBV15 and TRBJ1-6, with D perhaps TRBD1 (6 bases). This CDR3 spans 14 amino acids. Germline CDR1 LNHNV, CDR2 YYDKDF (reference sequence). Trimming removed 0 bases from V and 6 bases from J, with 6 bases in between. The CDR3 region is CATSREGGNSPLHF. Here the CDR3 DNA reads TGTGCCACCAGCAGAGAAGGGGGTAATTCACCCCTCCACTTT.

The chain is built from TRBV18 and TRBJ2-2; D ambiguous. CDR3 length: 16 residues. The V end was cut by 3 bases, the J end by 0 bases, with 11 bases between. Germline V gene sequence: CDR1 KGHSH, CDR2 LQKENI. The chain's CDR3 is CASSPWQPSNTGELFF. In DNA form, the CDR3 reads TGTGCCAGCTCACCTTGGCAGCCATCGAACACCGGGGAGCTGTTTTTT.

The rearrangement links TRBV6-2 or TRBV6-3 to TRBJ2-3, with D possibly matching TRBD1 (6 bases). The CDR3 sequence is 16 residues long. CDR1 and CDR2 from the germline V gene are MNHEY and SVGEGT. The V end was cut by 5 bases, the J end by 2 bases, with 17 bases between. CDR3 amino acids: CASSTNYRTVTDTQYF. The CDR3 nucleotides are TGTGCCAGCAGTACGAACTACCGGACAGTCACAGATACGCAGTATTTT.

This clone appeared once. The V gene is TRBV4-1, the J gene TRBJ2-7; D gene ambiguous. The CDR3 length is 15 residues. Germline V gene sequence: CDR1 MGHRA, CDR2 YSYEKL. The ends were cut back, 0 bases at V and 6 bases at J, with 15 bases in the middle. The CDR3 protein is CASSQDPSPRIEQYF. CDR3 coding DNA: TGCGCCAGCAGCCAAGATCCATCCCCGAGGATCGAGCAGTACTTC.

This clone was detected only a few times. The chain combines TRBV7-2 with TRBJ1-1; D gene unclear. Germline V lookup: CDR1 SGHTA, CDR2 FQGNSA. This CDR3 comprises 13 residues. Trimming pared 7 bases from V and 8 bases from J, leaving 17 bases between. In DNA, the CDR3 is TGTGCCAGCATGAATCGACCCCGGCAAGAAGCTTTCTTT. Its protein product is CASMNRPRQEAFF.

Here the CDR3 DNA reads TGTGCCAGCAGCTTCTCTGGGGTCTTAGGGTCAGATACGCAGTATTTT. Protein sequence: CASSFSGVLGSDTQYF. The chain has TRBV7-2 and TRBJ2-3; D gene uncertain. Germline V lookup: CDR1 SGHTA, CDR2 FQGNSA. The CDR3 spans 16 residues. Trimming removed 3 bases at V and 4 bases at J, with 17 bases between.

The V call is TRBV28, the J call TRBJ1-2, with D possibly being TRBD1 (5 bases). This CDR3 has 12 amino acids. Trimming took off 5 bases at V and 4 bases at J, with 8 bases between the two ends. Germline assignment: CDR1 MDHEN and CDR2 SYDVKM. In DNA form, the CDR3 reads TGTGCCAGCAGTGAAGACAGCTATGGCTACACCTTC. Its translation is CASSEDSYGYTF.

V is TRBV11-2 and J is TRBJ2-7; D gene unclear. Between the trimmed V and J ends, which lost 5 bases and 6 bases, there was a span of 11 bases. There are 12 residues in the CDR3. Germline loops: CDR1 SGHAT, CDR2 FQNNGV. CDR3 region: CASSDNWGEQYF. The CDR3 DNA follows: TGTGCCAGCAGCGATAACTGGGGCGAGCAGTACTTC.

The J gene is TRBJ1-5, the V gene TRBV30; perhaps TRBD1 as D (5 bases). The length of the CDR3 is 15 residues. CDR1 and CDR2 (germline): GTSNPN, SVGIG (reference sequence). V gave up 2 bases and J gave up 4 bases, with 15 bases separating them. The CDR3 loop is CAWSWGSWENQPQHF. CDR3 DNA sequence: TGTGCCTGGAGTTGGGGGTCTTGGGAGAATCAGCCCCAGCATTTT.

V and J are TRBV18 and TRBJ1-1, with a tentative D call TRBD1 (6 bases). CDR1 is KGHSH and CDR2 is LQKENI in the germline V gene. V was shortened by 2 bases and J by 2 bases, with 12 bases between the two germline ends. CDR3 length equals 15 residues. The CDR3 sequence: CASSPDRWGNTEAFF. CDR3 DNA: TGTGCCAGCTCACCAGACAGGTGGGGTAACACTGAAGCTTTCTTT. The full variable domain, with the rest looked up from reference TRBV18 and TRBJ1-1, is NAGVMQNPRHLVRRRGQEARLRCSPMKGHSHVYWYRQLPEEGLKFMVYLQKENIIDESGMPKERFSAEFPKEGPSILRIQQVVRGDSAAYFCASSPDRWGNTEAFFGQGTRLTVV.

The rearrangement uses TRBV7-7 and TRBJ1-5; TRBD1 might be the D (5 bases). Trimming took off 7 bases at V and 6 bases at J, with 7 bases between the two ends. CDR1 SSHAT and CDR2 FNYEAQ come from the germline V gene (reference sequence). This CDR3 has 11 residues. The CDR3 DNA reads TGTGCCAGCATCAGGGCTCAGCCCCAGCATTTT. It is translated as CASIRAQPQHF.